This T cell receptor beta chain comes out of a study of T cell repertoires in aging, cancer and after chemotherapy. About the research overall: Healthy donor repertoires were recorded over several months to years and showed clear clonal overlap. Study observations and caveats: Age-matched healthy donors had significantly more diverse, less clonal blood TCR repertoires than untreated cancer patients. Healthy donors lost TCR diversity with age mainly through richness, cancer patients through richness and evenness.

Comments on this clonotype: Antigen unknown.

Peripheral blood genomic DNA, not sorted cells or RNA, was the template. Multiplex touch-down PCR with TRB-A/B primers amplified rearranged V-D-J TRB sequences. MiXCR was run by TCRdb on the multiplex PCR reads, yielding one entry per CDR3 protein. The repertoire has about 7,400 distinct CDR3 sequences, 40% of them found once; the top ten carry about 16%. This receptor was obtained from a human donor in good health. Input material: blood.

The chain's CDR3 is CATSEGSHTGELFF. CDR3 DNA sequence: TGTGCCACCAGTGAGGGGTCCCACACCGGGGAGCTGTTTTTT. The V call is TRBV24-1, the J call TRBJ2-2, with D hard to call. Germline values: CDR1 KGHDR, CDR2 SFDVKD. The CDR3 runs to 14 residues. The ends were cut back, 4 bases at V and 3 bases at J, with 8 bases in the middle.